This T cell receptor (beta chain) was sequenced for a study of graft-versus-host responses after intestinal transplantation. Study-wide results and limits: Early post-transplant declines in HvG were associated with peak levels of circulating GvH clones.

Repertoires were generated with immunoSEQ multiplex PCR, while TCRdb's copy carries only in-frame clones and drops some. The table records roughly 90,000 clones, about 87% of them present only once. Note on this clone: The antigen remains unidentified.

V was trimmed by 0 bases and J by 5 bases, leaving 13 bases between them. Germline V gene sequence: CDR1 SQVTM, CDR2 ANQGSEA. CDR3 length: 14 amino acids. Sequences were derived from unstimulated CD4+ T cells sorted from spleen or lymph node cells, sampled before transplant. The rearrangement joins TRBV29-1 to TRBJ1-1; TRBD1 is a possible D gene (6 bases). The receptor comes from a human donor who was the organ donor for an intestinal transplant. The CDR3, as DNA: TGCAGCGTTGAAGATCAGGGGTACGGAACTGAAGCTTTCTTT. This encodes CSVEDQGYGTEAFF.